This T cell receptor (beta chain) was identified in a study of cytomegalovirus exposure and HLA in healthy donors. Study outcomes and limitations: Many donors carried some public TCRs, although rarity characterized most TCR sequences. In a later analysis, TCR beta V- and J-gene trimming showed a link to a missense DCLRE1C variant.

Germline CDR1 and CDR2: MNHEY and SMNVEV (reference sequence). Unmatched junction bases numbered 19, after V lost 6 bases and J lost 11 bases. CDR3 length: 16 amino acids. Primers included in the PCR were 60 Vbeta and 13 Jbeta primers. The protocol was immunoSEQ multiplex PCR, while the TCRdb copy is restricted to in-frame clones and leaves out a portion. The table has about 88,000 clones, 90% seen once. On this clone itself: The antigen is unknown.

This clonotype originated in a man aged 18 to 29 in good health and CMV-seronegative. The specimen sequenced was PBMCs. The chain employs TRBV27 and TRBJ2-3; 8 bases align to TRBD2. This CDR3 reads CASRQPGLVGTKLQYF. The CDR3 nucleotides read TGTGCCAGCAGACAACCGGGACTAGTGGGAACGAAACTGCAGTATTTT.